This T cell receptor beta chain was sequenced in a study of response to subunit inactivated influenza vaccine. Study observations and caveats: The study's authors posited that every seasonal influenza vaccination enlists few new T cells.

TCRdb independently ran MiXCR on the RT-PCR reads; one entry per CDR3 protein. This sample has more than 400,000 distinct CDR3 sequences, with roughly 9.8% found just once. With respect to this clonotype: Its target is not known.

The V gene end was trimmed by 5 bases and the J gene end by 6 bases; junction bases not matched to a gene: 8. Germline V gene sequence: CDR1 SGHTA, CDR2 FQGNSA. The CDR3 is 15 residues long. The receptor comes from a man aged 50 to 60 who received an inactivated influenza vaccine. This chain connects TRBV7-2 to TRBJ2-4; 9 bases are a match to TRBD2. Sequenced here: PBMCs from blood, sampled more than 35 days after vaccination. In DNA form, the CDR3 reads TGTGCCAGCAGCCCGCAGACTAGCGGAAGAAACATTCAGTACTTC. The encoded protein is CASSPQTSGRNIQYF.